The rows below give T cell receptor beta chains drawn from one sample of a study of blood T cells in healthy people across ages. TCRdb re-derived calls from the 5' RACE reads in MiXCR, one entry per CDR3 protein. The sample lists nearly 1 million distinct CDR3 sequences; just over 50% were seen once. Material for sequencing was blood. These receptors were obtained from a woman in her sixties in good health. Each CDR3 is given with its conserved first and last residue. D genes are given only for firm matches. The size entry is marked missing in some rows and otherwise reads once, few, many or a size class.

size,V,D,J,DNA,CDR3
many,TRBV6-2/TRBV6-3,NA,TRBJ2-3,TGTGCCAGCAGAGGCGGGTCCACAGATACGCAGTATTTT,CASRGGSTDTQYF
NA,TRBV20-1,TRBD1,TRBJ2-1,TGCAGTGCCGAAACCAGGACAGGGGCGTCCTACAATGAGCAGTTCTTC,CSAETRTGASYNEQFF
many,TRBV20-1,TRBD2,TRBJ2-3,TGCAGTGCTCCTTTGGCGGGGGGCAAAATCACAGATACGCAGTATTTT,CSAPLAGGKITDTQYF
NA,TRBV10-3,NA,TRBJ1-5,TGTGCCATCAGTAAACGACAGGCGGAGGATAGCAATCAGCCCCAGCATTTT,CAISKRQAEDSNQPQHF
few,TRBV13,NA,TRBJ2-7,TGTGCCAGCAGCTTCGGCAGGGGGGTTCGCTACGAGCAGTACTTC,CASSFGRGVRYEQYF
once,TRBV5-1,NA,TRBJ1-1,TGCGCCAGCAGCTCCGTCGGGGGGAACACTGAAGCTTTCTTT,CASSSVGGNTEAFF
NA,TRBV28,NA,TRBJ2-3,TGTGCCAGCAGTTTTGGTGGTACTGGTACGCAGTATTTT,CASSFGGTGTQYF
once,TRBV20-1,NA,TRBJ2-7,TGCAGTGCTAGGAAACGGGACTTTTCCTACGAGCAGTACTTC,CSARKRDFSYEQYF
NA,TRBV3-1,NA,TRBJ1-4,TGTGCCAGCAGTCCCGGGACGGAGACTAATGAAAAACTGTTTTTT,CASSPGTETNEKLFF
few,TRBV7-3,NA,TRBJ2-1,TGTGCCAGCAGCTTGGACAGAAATTACAATGAGCAGTTCTTC,CASSLDRNYNEQFF
NA,TRBV7-2,NA,TRBJ2-7,TGTGCCAGCAGCGTGGGGCGTAGCTACGAGCAGTACTTC,CASSVGRSYEQYF
NA,TRBV4-2,TRBD2,TRBJ2-5,TGTGCCAGCAGCCAAGATTGGGCTAGCGGGAGCGTTGAGACCCAGTACTTC,CASSQDWASGSVETQYF
few,TRBV6-6,NA,TRBJ1-4,TGTGCCAGCATCGGGGGCGCGGGAGCTAATGAAAAACTGTTTTTT,CASIGGAGANEKLFF
NA,TRBV3-1,TRBD2,TRBJ2-1,TGTGCCAGCAGCCCTCCGGGAGTAGCGGGAGTTTCGAGGCAGTTCTTC,CASSPPGVAGVSRQFF